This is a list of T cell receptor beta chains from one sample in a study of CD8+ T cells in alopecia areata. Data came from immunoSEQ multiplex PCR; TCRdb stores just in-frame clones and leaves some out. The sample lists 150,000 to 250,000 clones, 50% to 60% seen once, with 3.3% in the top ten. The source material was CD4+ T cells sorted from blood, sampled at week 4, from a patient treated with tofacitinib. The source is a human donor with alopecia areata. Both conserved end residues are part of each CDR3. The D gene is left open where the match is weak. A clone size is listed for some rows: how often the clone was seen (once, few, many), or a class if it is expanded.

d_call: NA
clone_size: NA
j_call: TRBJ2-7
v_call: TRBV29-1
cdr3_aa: CSDHRPPDSSYEQYF
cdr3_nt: TGCAGCGACCACCGCCCCCCCGACAGCTCCTACGAGCAGTACTTC

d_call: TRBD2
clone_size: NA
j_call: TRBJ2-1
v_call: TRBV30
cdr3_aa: CAWSTYRLAGGQNEQFF
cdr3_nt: TGTGCCTGGAGCACATATAGACTAGCGGGGGGTCAGAATGAGCAGTTCTTC

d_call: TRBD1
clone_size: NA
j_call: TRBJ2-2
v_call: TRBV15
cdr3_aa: CATSRVTQGGTGELFF
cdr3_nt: TGTGCCACCAGCAGAGTGACACAGGGGGGCACCGGGGAGCTGTTTTTT

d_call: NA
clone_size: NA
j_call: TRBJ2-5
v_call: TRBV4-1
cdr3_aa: CASSLPTEETQYF
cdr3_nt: TGCGCCAGCAGCCTACCTACGGAGGAGACCCAGTACTTC

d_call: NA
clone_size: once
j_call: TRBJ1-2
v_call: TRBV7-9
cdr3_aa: CASTVGVGSGYGYTF
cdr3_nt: TGTGCCAGCACCGTCGGGGTTGGGTCCGGGTATGGCTACACCTTC

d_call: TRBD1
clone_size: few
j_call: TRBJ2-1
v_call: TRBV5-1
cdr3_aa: CASSLGAPLTGPSYNEQFF
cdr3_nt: TGCGCCAGCAGCTTGGGGGCGCCTTTGACAGGGCCCTCCTACAATGAGCAGTTCTTC

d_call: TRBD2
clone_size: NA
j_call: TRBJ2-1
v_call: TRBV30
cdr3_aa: CAWSARRGARNEQFF
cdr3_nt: TGTGCCTGGAGTGCCAGGCGGGGGGCTAGAAATGAGCAGTTCTTC

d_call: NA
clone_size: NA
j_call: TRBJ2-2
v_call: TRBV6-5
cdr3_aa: CASSRGATGELFF
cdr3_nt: TGTGCCAGCAGTCGGGGGGCCACCGGGGAGCTGTTTTTT

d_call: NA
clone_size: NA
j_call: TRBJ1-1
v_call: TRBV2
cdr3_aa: CASRRTGNTEAFF
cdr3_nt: TGTGCCAGCAGGCGGACGGGGAACACTGAAGCTTTCTTT

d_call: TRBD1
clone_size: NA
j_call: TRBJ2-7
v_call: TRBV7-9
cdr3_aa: CASSPPWIRGPSYEQYF
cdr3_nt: TGTGCCAGCAGCCCCCCATGGATCAGGGGGCCCTCCTACGAGCAGTACTTC

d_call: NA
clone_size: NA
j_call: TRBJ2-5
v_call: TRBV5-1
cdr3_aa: CASSPGTAGETQYF
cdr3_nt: TGCGCCAGCAGCCCAGGGACAGCGGGGGAGACCCAGTACTTC

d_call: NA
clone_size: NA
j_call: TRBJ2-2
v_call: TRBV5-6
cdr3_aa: CASSPPSPGTGELFF
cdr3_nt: TGTGCCAGCAGCCCCCCGAGTCCAGGGACCGGGGAGCTGTTTTTT

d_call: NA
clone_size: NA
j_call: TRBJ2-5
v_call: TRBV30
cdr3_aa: CAWRQQETQYF
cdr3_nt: TGTGCCTGGAGGCAGCAAGAGACCCAGTACTTC

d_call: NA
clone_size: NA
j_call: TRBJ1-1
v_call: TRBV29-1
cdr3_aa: CSASDPGAAEAFF
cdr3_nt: TGCAGCGCCTCTGACCCCGGGGCGGCTGAAGCTTTCTTT

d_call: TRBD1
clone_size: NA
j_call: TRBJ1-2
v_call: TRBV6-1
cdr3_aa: CASTSRTGENYGYTF
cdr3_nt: TGTGCCAGCACATCCCGGACAGGGGAAAACTATGGCTACACCTTC

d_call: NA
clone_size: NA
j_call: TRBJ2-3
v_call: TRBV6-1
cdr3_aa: CARGGQGTDTQYF
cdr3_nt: TGTGCCAGGGGGGGGCAGGGCACAGATACGCAGTATTTT

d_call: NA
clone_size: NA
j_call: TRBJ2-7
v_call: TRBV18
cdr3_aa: CASSFLQSSYEQYF
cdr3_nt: TGTGCCAGCTCATTCCTCCAATCCTCCTACGAGCAGTACTTC

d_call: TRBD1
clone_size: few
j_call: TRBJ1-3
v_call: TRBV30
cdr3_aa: CAWSVQGTRGNTIYF
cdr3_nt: TGTGCCTGGAGTGTACAGGGGACTCGTGGAAACACCATATATTTT

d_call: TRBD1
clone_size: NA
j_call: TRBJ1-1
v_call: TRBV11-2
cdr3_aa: CASSSRDRGRTRERTEAFF
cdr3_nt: TGTGCCAGCAGCTCCCGCGACAGGGGGCGAACCCGGGAGCGCACTGAAGCTTTCTTT

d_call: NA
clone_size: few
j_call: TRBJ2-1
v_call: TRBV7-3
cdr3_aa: CASSRGVEYNEQFF
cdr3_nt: TGTGCCAGCAGCCGGGGCGTCGAGTACAATGAGCAGTTCTTC

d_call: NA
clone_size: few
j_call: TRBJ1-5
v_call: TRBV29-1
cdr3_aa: CSVSNRVGGQPQHF
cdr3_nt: TGCAGCGTTAGTAACAGGGTCGGCGGGCAGCCCCAGCATTTT

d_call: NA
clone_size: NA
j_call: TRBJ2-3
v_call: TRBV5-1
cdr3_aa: CASSPDLSDTQYF
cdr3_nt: TGCGCCAGCAGCCCCGATCTGTCAGATACGCAGTATTTT

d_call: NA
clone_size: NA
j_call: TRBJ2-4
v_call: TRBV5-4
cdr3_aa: CASSPAGAAKNIQYF
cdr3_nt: TGTGCCAGCAGCCCGGCGGGCGCAGCCAAAAACATTCAGTACTTC

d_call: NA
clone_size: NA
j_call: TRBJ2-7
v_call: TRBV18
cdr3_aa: CASSPKGWGDRNYEQYF
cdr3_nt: TGTGCCAGCTCACCAAAAGGTTGGGGGGACAGAAACTACGAGCAGTACTTC